A single sample gave rise to the 2 T cell receptor beta chains below, sequenced in a study of blood T cell repertoires in COVID-19 (TCRdb year 2020). The method behind the library was the immunoSEQ multiplex PCR assay. Entries here come from immuneACCESS through TCRdb and include only in-frame sequences with V and J called. Some clones fail to appear in such tables; in the studies checked, an unresolved V gene covers under half of the shortfall, and the cause of the remainder is unknown. This sample is represented by approximately 100,000 clones; approximately 92% of them were singletons. The ten largest clones capture approximately 5.8% of the sample. Sequences were obtained from peripheral blood. These receptors were collected from a man over 45 with active COVID-19.

V is TRBV4-1 and J is TRBJ1-6; D unresolved. Germline V CDR1 and CDR2: MGHRA, YSYEKL. The CDR3 runs 13 residues. V shed 4 bases and J shed 9 bases, with 10 bases lying between them. The CDR3 here is CASSRLLGSPLHF. In DNA form, the CDR3 reads TGCGCCAGCAGCCGGCTCCTAGGTTCACCCCTCCACTTT.

The chain uses TRBV28 and TRBJ1-2, with 7 bases lining up with TRBD1. The CDR3 sequence is 14 residues long. Germline CDR1 reads MDHEN; CDR2 reads SYDVKM. J gave up 6 bases and V 4 bases, and 8 bases lay outside the gene matches. CDR3 region: CASSSQTGKDGYTF. The CDR3 DNA sequence: TGTGCCAGCAGTTCTCAGACAGGGAAAGATGGCTACACCTTC.